This T cell receptor beta chain was observed in a study of PD-1 blockade in classical Hodgkin lymphoma. General study points: Relative to healthy donors, newly diagnosed patients reportedly had lower baseline TCR diversity, which was reported as lower still in relapsed/refractory patients. Before treatment, complete responders showed about the same diversity as newly diagnosed patients.

Using immunoSEQ multiplex PCR, the repertoire was profiled, and TCRdb retains in-frame clones only, with some absent. The table has around 9,000 clones, roughly 80% seen once. Documented time point: cycle 4 day 1 (C4D1), after more than 5 weeks of nivolumab. All patients experienced relapse after autologous stem cell transplantation, and brentuximab vedotin exposure was variable. The authors enriched CD8+ T cells from thawed PBMCs via magnetic negative selection. Complete response, partial response or progressive disease was each patient's best response. Of note for this clone: Its target is not known. A junction boundary mismatches the germline segment, possibly from a read error.

Sample: CD8+ T cells from blood, taken before the fourth cycle of nivolumab. This clonotype was sampled from a human donor with classical Hodgkin lymphoma.

CDR3 loop: CATSREFTSYEQYF. DNA of the CDR3: TGTGCCACCAGCCGAGAGTTTACCTCCTACGAGCAGTACTTC. This sequence joins TRBV15 and TRBJ2-7, with D hard to call. Germline values: CDR1 LNHNV, CDR2 YYDKDF (reference sequence). The CDR3 totals 14 residues.